This paragraph covers one TCR beta chain sequence. The CDR3 totals 13 residues. Germline lookup yields CDR1 MDHEN and CDR2 SYDVKM. Deletions cut 8 bases from V and 1 base from J, with 11 bases between. The sample comes from a study of cytomegalovirus exposure and HLA in healthy donors. The PCR contained 60 Vbeta and 13 Jbeta primers. Clones were read by immunoSEQ multiplex PCR, and TCRdb kept only the in-frame ones, dropping some. Of approximately 170,000 clones listed, roughly 79% are singletons. Sequencing was performed on PBMCs. The TCR comes from a middle-aged man in good health and CMV-seronegative. The gene calls are TRBV28 and TRBJ2-5, with D tentatively TRBD2 (6 bases). The CDR3 DNA reads as TGTGCCAGCGGGGGGTTTGGCCAAGAGACCCAGTACTTC. Translating gives CASGGFGQETQYF. The full variable domain, its missing parts supplied by reference TRBV28 and TRBJ2-5, is DVKVTQSSRYLVKRTGEKVFLECVQDMDHENMFWYRQDPGLGLRLIYFSYDVKMKEKGDIPEGYSVSREKKERFSLILESASTNQTSMYLCASGGFGQETQYFGPGTRLLVL.